This TCR beta chain was retrieved from a study of spatial heterogeneity in lung cancer. Germline values: CDR1 SQVTM, CDR2 ANQGSEA. The CDR3 contains 12 residues. Trimming pared 4 bases from V and 0 bases from J, leaving 7 bases between. One entry per CDR3 protein, called by TCRdb with MiXCR from the 5' RACE reads. The table includes more than 30,000 distinct CDR3 sequences, 8.5% to 12% detected once. Specified time point: blood at routine non-recurrence follow-up after resection. The table lists this clonotype with many counts. Sequences were derived from PBMCs, sampled at follow-up. The chain couples TRBV29-1 to TRBJ2-7; tentatively, D is TRBD1 (5 bases). This receptor was taken from a female donor with early-stage non-small cell lung cancer. CDR3 DNA: TGCAGCGTTGGCCAGGGCTCCTACGAGCAGTACTTC. This encodes CSVGQGSYEQYF.